These T cell receptor beta chains were read from a single sample in a study of blood T cell repertoires in COVID-19. Assay: immunoSEQ multiplex PCR; the TCRdb copy retains only in-frame clones and omits some. The profile covers approximately 100,000 clones, with 70% to 90% appearing a single time and more than 5.5% taken by the ten largest. Sequenced: peripheral blood. These receptors came from a woman aged 60-75 years with acute or convalescent COVID-19. CDR3s include the opening cysteine and the closing phenylalanine or tryptophan. D genes are given only for firm matches. Size is omitted from some rows. Given values are once, few, many or a class for expanded clones.

d_gene: .; v_gene: TRBV6-5; j_gene: TRBJ2-1; abundance: .; CDR3nt: TGTGCCAGCAGTCCGCGGACTACCCTTCGGGGGCAGTTCTTC; CDR3aa: CASSPRTTLRGQFF
d_gene: TRBD1; v_gene: TRBV28; j_gene: TRBJ1-5; abundance: .; CDR3nt: TGTGCCACTAGGGGGCTCGCTCAGCCCCAGCATTTT; CDR3aa: CATRGLAQPQHF
d_gene: TRBD1; v_gene: TRBV2; j_gene: TRBJ1-2; abundance: .; CDR3nt: TGTGCCAGCAATGACAGGGTTTATAATGGCTACACCTTC; CDR3aa: CASNDRVYNGYTF
d_gene: .; v_gene: TRBV7-3; j_gene: TRBJ2-1; abundance: .; CDR3nt: TGTGCCAGCAGCCCACAGGGCTATGAGCAGTTCTTC; CDR3aa: CASSPQGYEQFF
d_gene: TRBD2; v_gene: TRBV5-1; j_gene: TRBJ2-7; abundance: .; CDR3nt: TGCGCCAGCAGCTGGACTAGCGGGGGAATTGGGGAGCAGTACTTC; CDR3aa: CASSWTSGGIGEQYF
d_gene: .; v_gene: TRBV29-1; j_gene: TRBJ2-7; abundance: .; CDR3nt: TGCAGCGTTTGGGCAGAGAGCTCCTACGAGCAGTACTTC; CDR3aa: CSVWAESSYEQYF
d_gene: .; v_gene: TRBV7-6; j_gene: TRBJ2-1; abundance: .; CDR3nt: TGTGCCAGCAGCCCTCTCCACCTCAGTATGACGTCAGGCAATGAGCAGTTCTTC; CDR3aa: CASSPLHLSMTSGNEQFF
d_gene: TRBD2; v_gene: TRBV24-1; j_gene: TRBJ2-1; abundance: .; CDR3nt: TGTGCCACCAGCGGGCCTCTAGCGGGATCGGACTACAATGAGCAGTTCTTC; CDR3aa: CATSGPLAGSDYNEQFF
d_gene: TRBD1; v_gene: TRBV7-2; j_gene: TRBJ1-2; abundance: .; CDR3nt: TGTGCCAGCAGCTTGGGGACAGGGAGGTTTGGCTACACCTTC; CDR3aa: CASSLGTGRFGYTF
d_gene: .; v_gene: TRBV6-5; j_gene: TRBJ1-2; abundance: .; CDR3nt: TGTGCCAGCAGTCGGACAGATGGCTACACCTTC; CDR3aa: CASSRTDGYTF
d_gene: TRBD2; v_gene: TRBV5-1; j_gene: TRBJ2-5; abundance: .; CDR3nt: TGCGCCAGCAGCTTGGCCGGGCTAGCGGGAGCTGTAGAGACCCAGTACTTC; CDR3aa: CASSLAGLAGAVETQYF
d_gene: .; v_gene: TRBV6-6; j_gene: TRBJ1-5; abundance: .; CDR3nt: TGTGCCAGCAGTTACCCGGGGCCCCAGCATTTT; CDR3aa: CASSYPGPQHF
d_gene: TRBD2; v_gene: TRBV9; j_gene: TRBJ2-3; abundance: .; CDR3nt: TGTGCCAGCAACCGACTAGCGGGCACAGATACGCAGTATTTT; CDR3aa: CASNRLAGTDTQYF
d_gene: .; v_gene: TRBV29-1; j_gene: TRBJ2-1; abundance: .; CDR3nt: TGCAGCGTTCGTGACCCGGGAGCTGAGCAGTTCTTC; CDR3aa: CSVRDPGAEQFF
d_gene: .; v_gene: TRBV5-1; j_gene: TRBJ1-2; abundance: .; CDR3nt: TGCGCCAGCAGCGGCACAGGGATAACAAACTATGGCTACACCTTC; CDR3aa: CASSGTGITNYGYTF
d_gene: .; v_gene: TRBV18; j_gene: TRBJ1-1; abundance: .; CDR3nt: TGTGCCAGCTCACTTGGCGGTGAGGCTGGTGAAGCTTTCTTT; CDR3aa: CASSLGGEAGEAFF
d_gene: .; v_gene: TRBV7-2; j_gene: TRBJ2-1; abundance: once; CDR3nt: TGTGCCAGCAGCTTATTGCGGAATGAGCAGTTCTTC; CDR3aa: CASSLLRNEQFF
d_gene: TRBD1; v_gene: TRBV2; j_gene: TRBJ1-5; abundance: .; CDR3nt: TGTGCCAGCAGTGATGCCGGGACAGGGGGCTTTCAGCCCCAGCATTTT; CDR3aa: CASSDAGTGGFQPQHF
d_gene: TRBD2; v_gene: TRBV29-1; j_gene: TRBJ2-1; abundance: once; CDR3nt: TGCAGCGTTCGCTCTAGCGGGAGGGCCATGAATGAGCAGTTCTTC; CDR3aa: CSVRSSGRAMNEQFF
d_gene: .; v_gene: TRBV29-1; j_gene: TRBJ1-1; abundance: few; CDR3nt: TGCAGCGTCCGGGGAGTAGGGACTGAAGCTTTCTTT; CDR3aa: CSVRGVGTEAFF
d_gene: .; v_gene: TRBV6-5; j_gene: TRBJ2-7; abundance: .; CDR3nt: TGTGCCAGCAGTTACTCTTCAGGCCGTTGGTACTTC; CDR3aa: CASSYSSGRWYF
d_gene: TRBD2; v_gene: TRBV28; j_gene: TRBJ2-1; abundance: once; CDR3nt: TGTGCCAGCAGTTTCACCGCCGGGACTAGCGGGTACAATGAGCAGTTCTTC; CDR3aa: CASSFTAGTSGYNEQFF
d_gene: TRBD2; v_gene: TRBV3-1/TRBV3-2; j_gene: TRBJ2-2; abundance: .; CDR3nt: TGTGCCAGCTTCGCGGGGGCGAACACCGGGGAGCTGTTTTTT; CDR3aa: CASFAGANTGELFF
d_gene: TRBD1; v_gene: TRBV3-1/TRBV3-2; j_gene: TRBJ1-1; abundance: .; CDR3nt: TGTGCCAGCAGCCATATAACAGGGGGGAACACTGAAGCTTTCTTT; CDR3aa: CASSHITGGNTEAFF
d_gene: TRBD2; v_gene: TRBV15; j_gene: TRBJ2-3; abundance: once; CDR3nt: TGTGCCACCGCCGGGACTACCAACACAGATACGCAGTATTTT; CDR3aa: CATAGTTNTDTQYF
d_gene: TRBD2; v_gene: TRBV11-2; j_gene: TRBJ2-1; abundance: .; CDR3nt: TGTGCCAGCAGCTTAGTGGCGGGAGGGCCCAATGAGCAGTTCTTC; CDR3aa: CASSLVAGGPNEQFF
d_gene: .; v_gene: TRBV9; j_gene: TRBJ1-2; abundance: .; CDR3nt: TGTGCCAGCAGCGGTATAACAGGGTATGGCTACACCTTC; CDR3aa: CASSGITGYGYTF
d_gene: TRBD2; v_gene: TRBV28; j_gene: TRBJ2-1; abundance: once; CDR3nt: TGTGCCAGCAGTCCCCCCCTAGCGGGAGGGCCTGGTAATGAGCAGTTCTTC; CDR3aa: CASSPPLAGGPGNEQFF
d_gene: .; v_gene: TRBV19; j_gene: TRBJ1-3; abundance: once; CDR3nt: TGTGCCAGTAGTATGGCGGGCTCTGGAAACACCATATATTTT; CDR3aa: CASSMAGSGNTIYF
d_gene: TRBD2; v_gene: TRBV6-6; j_gene: TRBJ2-3; abundance: .; CDR3nt: TGTGCCAGCAGTCGGTCGTTAGCGGGAGTAATTGCAGATACGCAGTATTTT; CDR3aa: CASSRSLAGVIADTQYF
d_gene: .; v_gene: TRBV7-8; j_gene: TRBJ2-1; abundance: few; CDR3nt: TGTGCCAGCAGGTATACTCCGAGCTCCTACAATGAGCAGTTCTTC; CDR3aa: CASRYTPSSYNEQFF
d_gene: .; v_gene: TRBV19; j_gene: TRBJ2-3; abundance: .; CDR3nt: TGTGCCAGTAGTATGGGCGGACTCTCCCCCACAGATACGCAGTATTTT; CDR3aa: CASSMGGLSPTDTQYF
d_gene: TRBD1; v_gene: TRBV10-3; j_gene: TRBJ1-1; abundance: .; CDR3nt: TGTGCCATCAGTGAACAGACAGGGGTAAAGAACACTGAAGCTTTCTTT; CDR3aa: CAISEQTGVKNTEAFF
d_gene: TRBD2; v_gene: TRBV28; j_gene: TRBJ2-1; abundance: .; CDR3nt: TGTGCCAGCACCTCCGCGGGCGGCGGGGGCTACAATGAGCAGTTCTTC; CDR3aa: CASTSAGGGGYNEQFF
d_gene: TRBD1; v_gene: TRBV3-1/TRBV3-2; j_gene: TRBJ2-5; abundance: .; CDR3nt: TGTGCCAGCATCCGTCTCCCAGGGGGCGATTCGGAGACCCAGTACTTC; CDR3aa: CASIRLPGGDSETQYF
d_gene: TRBD1; v_gene: TRBV5-1; j_gene: TRBJ1-1; abundance: .; CDR3nt: TGCGCCAGCAGCCAGGGGGCGATGAAAGCTTTCTTT; CDR3aa: CASSQGAMKAFF
d_gene: TRBD1; v_gene: TRBV20-1; j_gene: TRBJ1-1; abundance: .; CDR3nt: TGCAGTGCTAACAGGGGGCAGGACGCTTTCTTT; CDR3aa: CSANRGQDAFF
d_gene: .; v_gene: TRBV9; j_gene: TRBJ1-1; abundance: .; CDR3nt: TGTGCCAGCAGCAAACGGGGGAACACTGAAGCTTTCTTT; CDR3aa: CASSKRGNTEAFF
d_gene: TRBD2; v_gene: TRBV11-2; j_gene: TRBJ2-7; abundance: once; CDR3nt: TGTGCCAGCAGCTTAGAGGGGACTAGGGTTTACTTC; CDR3aa: CASSLEGTRVYF
d_gene: .; v_gene: TRBV7-3; j_gene: TRBJ2-2; abundance: .; CDR3nt: TGTGCCAGCAGCCCCGTGAGGGCGGCGAACACCGGGGAGCTGTTTTTT; CDR3aa: CASSPVRAANTGELFF
d_gene: TRBD1; v_gene: TRBV6-5; j_gene: TRBJ1-2; abundance: .; CDR3nt: TGTGCCAGCAAAAGGACAGGGGGAGGCTACACCTTC; CDR3aa: CASKRTGGGYTF
d_gene: TRBD1; v_gene: TRBV11-3; j_gene: TRBJ2-1; abundance: .; CDR3nt: TGTGCCAGCAGCAGCCGGGACAGCATAACTAATGAGCAGTTCTTC; CDR3aa: CASSSRDSITNEQFF
d_gene: .; v_gene: TRBV3-1/TRBV3-2; j_gene: TRBJ1-1; abundance: .; CDR3nt: TGTGCCAGCAGCCAAGACCCCCCCGGAACGGAGGACACTGAAGCTTTCTTT; CDR3aa: CASSQDPPGTEDTEAFF
d_gene: .; v_gene: TRBV3-1/TRBV3-2; j_gene: TRBJ2-7; abundance: .; CDR3nt: TGTGCCACCTCGAGGGAAACCTACGAGCAGTACTTC; CDR3aa: CATSRETYEQYF
d_gene: TRBD2; v_gene: TRBV9; j_gene: TRBJ2-5; abundance: .; CDR3nt: TGTGCCAGCAGTCGCGGGGGAGAGAGAGAGACCCAGTACTTC; CDR3aa: CASSRGGERETQYF
d_gene: TRBD1; v_gene: TRBV14; j_gene: TRBJ2-2; abundance: few; CDR3nt: TGTGCCAGCAGCCACAGACAGGGCGCTACCGGGGAGCTGTTTTTT; CDR3aa: CASSHRQGATGELFF
d_gene: .; v_gene: TRBV6-5; j_gene: TRBJ1-5; abundance: .; CDR3nt: TGTGCCAGCAGAGGCCCAGGGGGCAATCAGCCCCAGCATTTT; CDR3aa: CASRGPGGNQPQHF
d_gene: .; v_gene: TRBV2; j_gene: TRBJ2-1; abundance: .; CDR3nt: TGTGCCAGCAGGTTACAGGGACGCGAGCAGTTCTTC; CDR3aa: CASRLQGREQFF
d_gene: TRBD1; v_gene: TRBV5-4; j_gene: TRBJ2-7; abundance: once; CDR3nt: TGTGCCAGCAGCTCAGGGGGCTCCTACGAGCAGTACTTC; CDR3aa: CASSSGGSYEQYF
d_gene: TRBD2; v_gene: TRBV10-2; j_gene: TRBJ2-1; abundance: .; CDR3nt: TGCGCCAGCAGTGGACTAGCGGGGCCCTCCTACAATGAGCAGTTCTTC; CDR3aa: CASSGLAGPSYNEQFF